These 27 T cell receptor beta chains were sequenced from one sample in a study of cytomegalovirus exposure and HLA in healthy donors. The PCR made use of 60 Vbeta and 13 Jbeta primers. TCRdb's copy holds only in-frame clones and misses some; the assay was immunoSEQ multiplex PCR. Seen here are some 130,000 clones, approximately 80% observed once, and the top ten hold roughly 3.8%. Sequencing was performed on PBMCs. Receptors originate from a male donor in good health and CMV-seronegative.

The J gene is TRBJ1-5, the V gene TRBV7-9, with D perhaps TRBD1 (6 bases). This CDR3 is built from 15 residues. Trimming pared 4 bases from V and 0 bases from J, leaving 10 bases between. Germline V CDR1 and CDR2: SEHNR, FQNEAQ (reference sequence). CDR3 amino acids: CASSSPGVSNQPQHF. The CDR3 DNA sequence: TGTGCCAGCAGCTCCCCAGGGGTTAGCAATCAGCCCCAGCATTTT.

The rearrangement links TRBV4-1 to TRBJ2-5; D gene ambiguous. V was pared by 5 bases and J by 2 bases, with 12 bases between. The CDR3 runs to 14 residues. CDR1 is MGHRA and CDR2 is YSYEKL in the germline V gene. The CDR3 DNA reads as TGCGCCAGCAGCAGTCCGACTGGACAAGAGACCCAGTACTTC. Protein sequence: CASSSPTGQETQYF.

The rearrangement joins TRBV5-1 to TRBJ1-1; 9 nucleotides match TRBD1. The germline gives CDR1 SGHRS, CDR2 YFSETQ. The trim removed 6 bases at V and 6 bases at J, leaving 9 bases unmatched. The CDR3 has 14 amino acids. CDR3 nucleotide sequence: TGCGCCAGCACAACGGGACAGGGTAATCCTGAAGCTTTCTTT. Its protein product is CASTTGQGNPEAFF.

This clone has just a few counts. The gene calls are TRBV5-1 and TRBJ2-7; 7 positions match TRBD2. Germline assignment: CDR1 SGHRS and CDR2 YFSETQ. The V and J ends lost 4 bases and 0 bases, in that order; junction bases with no gene match: 4. The CDR3 has 14 residues. The CDR3 here is CASSPGRSSYEQYF. The CDR3 nucleotides read TGCGCCAGCAGCCCCGGGAGGAGCTCCTACGAGCAGTACTTC.

The rearrangement links TRBV5-5 to TRBJ1-1; TRBD1 aligns across 9 bases. V lost 4 bases to trimming and J lost 1 base; unmatched junction nucleotides: 5. In germline, CDR1 is SGHKS, CDR2 YYEKEE (reference sequence). The CDR3 is 15 amino acids. CDR3 in amino acids: CASSPQGARNTEAFF. The DNA of the CDR3 is TGTGCCAGCAGCCCACAGGGGGCTCGGAACACTGAAGCTTTCTTT.

V usage is TRBV4-3 and J usage is TRBJ2-6; 12 bases are a match to TRBD1. V gave up 3 bases and J gave up 1 base; unmatched junction bases: 1. Germline assignment: CDR1 LGHNA and CDR2 YSLEER. The CDR3 length is 17 residues. CDR3 in amino acids: CASSQGQGASGANVLTF. As DNA, the CDR3 is TGCGCCAGCAGCCAGGGACAGGGGGCGTCTGGGGCCAACGTCCTGACTTTC.

This rearrangement joins TRBV6-5 to TRBJ2-7, with 7 bases matching TRBD1. The CDR3 covers 13 residues. From germline, CDR1 is MNHEY and CDR2 SVGAGI. V dropped 6 bases and J dropped 3; count of bases not matched to a gene: 5. DNA for the CDR3: TGTGCCAGCAGGCCTACAGGGGTCTACGAGCAGTACTTC. As protein: CASRPTGVYEQYF.

The V gene is TRBV21-1, the J gene TRBJ1-2; the table's D call of TRBD1 was not tested on the DNA. TRBV21-1 represents a pseudogene. The CDR3 consists of 16 residues. The CDR3 sequence: CASSSPGQGNFYGYTF. The CDR3 bases are TGTGCCAGCAGCTCCCCCGGACAGGGAAATTTCTATGGCTACACCTTC.

The chain is built from TRBV6-4 and TRBJ2-7; 9 positions match TRBD1. Germline V gives CDR1 MRHNA, CDR2 SNTAGT. This CDR3 has 13 amino acids. After removal of 6 bases from V and 6 bases from J, the junction contained 6 bases not matched to a gene. CDR3 DNA: TGTGCCAGCAGCGCCGGGACAGGGACCGAGCAGTACTTC. It codes for CASSAGTGTEQYF.

Worth noting for this clone: The sample carries other DNA sequences with the same CDR3. The chain employs TRBV5-1 and TRBJ2-1; 7 nucleotides match TRBD2. With 4 bases clipped from V and 1 base from J, the junction kept 2 bases outside the gene matches. CDR1 and CDR2 (germline): SGHRS, YFSETQ. CDR3 length: 14 amino acids. CDR3 in DNA: TGCGCCAGCAGCACCGGGGGGTCCTACAATGAGCAGTTCTTC. Amino acid sequence: CASSTGGSYNEQFF.

This chain links TRBV7-3 with TRBJ1-2; D is ambiguous. The CDR3 is made up of 14 amino acids. Germline lookup yields CDR1 SGHTA and CDR2 FQGTGA. V lost 0 bases and J lost 4, with 9 bases in between. The CDR3 nucleotides are TGTGCCAGCAGCTTAACTCCCGGAGGCTATGGCTACACCTTC. Protein product: CASSLTPGGYGYTF. Using reference TRBV7-3 and TRBJ1-2 for the parts outside the CDR3, the full variable domain is GAGVSQTPSNKVTEKGKYVELRCDPISGHTALYWYRQSLGQGPEFLIYFQGTGAADDSGLPNDRFFAVRPEGSVSTLKIQRTERGDSAVYLCASSLTPGGYGYTFGSGTRLTVV.

The sample holds a few counts of this clone. The chain employs TRBV7-2 and TRBJ2-7, with D maybe TRBD2 (5 bases). Germline V lookup: CDR1 SGHTA, CDR2 FQGNSA. V was pared by 0 bases and J by 4 bases, with 7 bases between. The CDR3 runs to 13 residues. DNA of the CDR3: TGTGCCAGCAGCTTAGCGAGGGCTTACGAGCAGTACTTC. Protein sequence: CASSLARAYEQYF. Based on the CDR3 plus reference TRBV7-2 and TRBJ2-7, the full variable domain is GAGVSQSPSNKVTEKGKDVELRCDPISGHTALYWYRQSLGQGLEFLIYFQGNSAPDKSGLPSDRFSAERTGGSVSTLTIQRTQQEDSAVYLCASSLARAYEQYFGPGTRLTVT.

This clone was seen a single time. The chain uses TRBV9 and TRBJ2-5; 7 positions match TRBD1. The germline V gene encodes CDR1 SGDLS and CDR2 YYNGEE. The CDR3 runs 15 residues. V lost 3 bases to trimming and J lost 2 bases; unmatched junction nucleotides: 7. The CDR3 DNA is TGTGCCAGCAGCGACAGACAGGGCCTGCAAGAGACCCAGTACTTC. This encodes CASSDRQGLQETQYF.

The chain uses TRBV7-8 and TRBJ2-7; 7 nucleotides align to TRBD1. V was pared by 1 base and J by 4 bases, with 4 bases of the junction left unmatched. Germline V gene sequence: CDR1 SGHVS, CDR2 FQNEAQ. The CDR3 is 14 residues long. The DNA for the CDR3 is TGTGCCAGCAGCTTAGACAGGGGCCCTTACGAGCAGTACTTC. It encodes CASSLDRGPYEQYF.

The rearrangement joins TRBV19 to TRBJ2-4; TRBD2 aligns across 9 bases. Germline-derived CDR1 and CDR2 are LNHDA and SQIVND (reference sequence). The CDR3 extends over 15 amino acids. The junction had 6 bases not matched to a gene; V was cut back by 3 bases and J by 6 bases. The CDR3 sequence: CASSIGLAGRNIQYF. The CDR3 region has the DNA TGTGCCAGTAGTATCGGGCTAGCGGGACGAAACATTCAGTACTTC.

The chain links TRBV18 to TRBJ2-7, with 10 bases lining up with TRBD2. The CDR3 consists of 15 residues. Losses at the gene ends were 4 bases for V and 7 bases for J; bases not matched to a gene: 10. Germline values: CDR1 KGHSH, CDR2 LQKENI. This chain's CDR3 is CASSQPGLAWGEQYF. The CDR3 bases are TGTGCCAGCTCACAGCCGGGACTAGCGTGGGGTGAGCAGTACTTC.

This chain connects TRBV5-3 to TRBJ1-2, with D possibly being TRBD1 (6 bases). TRBV5-3 is assigned to the ORF class and has an uncertain function. V lost 4 bases, J lost 0 bases, and 16 bases lay in between. The CDR3 totals 16 residues. CDR3 protein: CARSPDEDRANYGYTF. The CDR3 DNA is TGTGCCAGAAGCCCGGACGAGGACAGAGCTAACTATGGCTACACCTTC.

The chain is built from TRBV7-8 and TRBJ1-5; D not resolved. CDR1 and CDR2 from the germline V gene are SGHVS and FQNEAQ. This CDR3 has 15 residues. The V and J ends lost 3 bases and 5 bases respectively, with 14 bases between them. DNA for the CDR3: TGTGCCAGCAGCTTGCTCTTCCTGGCCGATCAGCCCCAGCATTTT. It specifies CASSLLFLADQPQHF. The variable domain in full, with the rest retrieved from reference TRBV7-8 and TRBJ1-5, is GAGVSQSPRYKVAKRGQDVALRCDPISGHVSLFWYQQALGQGPEFLTYFQNEAQLDKSGLPSDRFFAERPEGSVSTLKIQRTQQEDSAVYLCASSLLFLADQPQHFGDGTRLSIL.

The V and J genes are TRBV15 and TRBJ1-1; D remains unclear. This CDR3 region has 19 residues. Germline V gene sequence: CDR1 LNHNV, CDR2 YYDKDF (reference sequence). V was shortened by 0 bases and J by 1 base, with 21 bases between the two germline ends. CDR3 nucleotide sequence: TGTGCCACCAGCAGAGATCGGCGTGGAGGGATGGAGAGGAACACTGAAGCTTTCTTT. Protein product: CATSRDRRGGMERNTEAFF.

This clone was seen only a few times. The J gene is TRBJ2-7, the V gene TRBV20-1; no clear D gene. The CDR3 has 11 amino acids. Germline V gene data show CDR1 as DFQATT and CDR2 as SNEGSKA (reference sequence). Trimming removed 6 bases from V and 2 bases from J, with 8 bases in between. The CDR3 loop is CSADQAYEQYF. For the CDR3, the DNA is TGCAGTGCCGACCAGGCCTACGAGCAGTACTTC.

The chain employs TRBV18 and TRBJ2-7; 13 bases match TRBD2. CDR1 and CDR2 (germline): KGHSH, LQKENI. The V segment lost 4 bases and the J segment 2 bases; nucleotides outside the gene matches: 5. The CDR3 totals 16 residues. The CDR3 nucleotides are TGTGCCAGCTCACGACCGGGACTAGCGGGGACCTACGAGCAGTACTTC. Residues: CASSRPGLAGTYEQYF.

The chain combines TRBV5-1 with TRBJ2-1, with 8 nucleotides matching TRBD1. V trimming: 0 bases; J trimming: 6 bases; junction bases outside the gene matches: 8. Germline V CDR1 and CDR2: SGHRS, YFSETQ. The CDR3 is 16 amino acids. The CDR3 spells CASSLAVSGGFNEQFF. Written as DNA, the CDR3 is TGCGCCAGCAGCTTGGCTGTGTCAGGGGGCTTCAATGAGCAGTTCTTC.

This sequence joins TRBV7-2 and TRBJ1-1; 10 bases match TRBD1. The V gene end was trimmed by 5 bases and the J gene end by 2 bases; junction bases not matched to a gene: 5. Germline lookup yields CDR1 SGHTA and CDR2 FQGNSA. The length of the CDR3 is 15 residues. The CDR3 DNA follows: TGTGCCAGCAGCCCTGGGGACAGGGGAAACACTGAAGCTTTCTTT. This gives the protein CASSPGDRGNTEAFF.

The chain is built from TRBV7-9 and TRBJ2-1, with 9 positions matching TRBD2. CDR3 length equals 16 residues. The germline gives CDR1 SEHNR, CDR2 FQNEAQ (reference sequence). Trimming cost V 1 base and J 4 bases; bases outside gene matches: 5. The CDR3: CASSLDPGLAYNEQFF. The CDR3 DNA is TGTGCCAGCAGCTTAGACCCGGGACTAGCTTACAATGAGCAGTTCTTC. The full variable domain, with the rest looked up from reference TRBV7-9 and TRBJ2-1, is DTGVSQNPRHKITKRGQNVTFRCDPISEHNRLYWYRQTLGQGPEFLTYFQNEAQLEKSRLLSDRFSAERPKGSFSTLEIQRTEQGDSAMYLCASSLDPGLAYNEQFFGPGTRLTVL.

The genes are TRBV6-5 and TRBJ2-7; 8 bases match TRBD1. Trimming took 0 bases from V and 7 from J; bases not matched to a gene: 11. Per germline, CDR1 MNHEY and CDR2 SVGAGI. This CDR3 is 16 amino acids long. In DNA form, the CDR3 reads TGTGCCAGCAGTTACTCGCTATCAGGGGGCTTGAGGGAGCAGTACTTC. It is translated as CASSYSLSGGLREQYF.

The rearrangement joins TRBV5-1 to TRBJ2-5; 15 nucleotides agree with TRBD2. Germline CDR1 reads SGHRS; CDR2 reads YFSETQ. The CDR3 runs to 16 residues. The trim removed 4 bases at V and 5 bases at J, leaving 6 bases unmatched. CDR3 sequence reads: CASSLGTSGRSETQYF. The CDR3, as DNA: TGCGCCAGCAGCCTAGGGACTAGCGGGAGGTCCGAGACCCAGTACTTC.

The chain uses TRBV6-1 and TRBJ1-1; 8 nucleotides align to TRBD1. Germline CDR1 is MNHNS and CDR2 is SASEGT. This CDR3 has 17 amino acids. V gave up 1 base and J gave up 5 bases; unmatched junction bases: 12. For the CDR3, the DNA is TGTGCCAGCAGTGAAGGCGGCAGGGGGCGTCTATATACTGAAGCTTTCTTT. It codes for CASSEGGRGRLYTEAFF.